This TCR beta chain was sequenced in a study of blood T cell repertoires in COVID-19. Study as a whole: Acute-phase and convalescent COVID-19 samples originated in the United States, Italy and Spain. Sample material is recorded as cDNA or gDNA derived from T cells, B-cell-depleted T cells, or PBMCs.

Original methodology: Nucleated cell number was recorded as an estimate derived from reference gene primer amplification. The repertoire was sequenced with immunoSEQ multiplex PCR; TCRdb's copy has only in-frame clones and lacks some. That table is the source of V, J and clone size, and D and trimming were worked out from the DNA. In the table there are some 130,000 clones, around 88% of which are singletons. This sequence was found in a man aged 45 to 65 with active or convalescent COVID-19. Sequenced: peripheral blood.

CDR3 amino acids: CASSSGGSYNEQFF. CDR3 coding DNA: TGTGCCAGCAGCTCGGGGGGGTCTTACAATGAGCAGTTCTTC. The rearrangement uses TRBV5-4 and TRBJ2-1; TRBD2 matches at 8 bases. This CDR3 region has 14 residues. After removal of 3 bases from V and 4 bases from J, the junction contained 3 bases not matched to a gene. Germline V CDR1 and CDR2: SGHNT, YYREEE (reference sequence).